The 8 T cell receptor beta chains below come from one sample, sequenced in a study of control samples from healthy donors and cancer patients. Data came from immunoSEQ multiplex PCR; TCRdb stores just in-frame clones and leaves some out. The table lists some 150,000 clones, 94% of them singletons. The specimen sequenced was PBMCs. The receptor source for this set is a man aged 55 to 70 with colorectal cancer.

This CDR3 is CATSRTGGYQPQHF. The CDR3 DNA reads TGTGCCACCAGCCGGACAGGGGGTTATCAGCCCCAGCATTTT. V gene TRBV15 combines with J gene TRBJ1-5; 10 bases map to TRBD1. From germline, CDR1 is LNHNV and CDR2 YYDKDF (reference sequence). The CDR3 has 14 amino acids. V lost 5 bases, J lost 5 bases, and 3 bases stayed unmatched.

The chain combines TRBV2 with TRBJ2-7, with TRBD1 identical over 8 bases. The CDR3 length is 14 residues. With V trimmed by 4 bases and J by 3 bases, 5 bases remained unmatched. Germline CDR1 is SNHLY and CDR2 is FYNNEI. CDR3 sequence (DNA): TGTGCCAGCAGTGTGCAGGGGGCGATCTACGAGCAGTACTTC. It codes for CASSVQGAIYEQYF.

The chain combines TRBV10-3 with TRBJ1-1; 7 nucleotides match TRBD1. Germline CDR1 ENHRY, CDR2 SYGVKD. This CDR3 spans 17 amino acids. V was clipped by 3 bases and J by 1 base; unmatched bases: 11. CDR3 region: CAISEGGGLFGNTEAFF. The CDR3 DNA reads as TGTGCCATCAGTGAAGGAGGGGGCCTCTTTGGGAACACTGAAGCTTTCTTT.

This chain connects TRBV4-1 to TRBJ1-2; 7 positions match TRBD1. The CDR3 consists of 16 residues. Unmatched junction bases numbered 8, after V lost 4 bases and J lost 0 bases. The germline gives CDR1 MGHRA, CDR2 YSYEKL. The CDR3 loop is CASSPPGQIANYGYTF. CDR3 coding DNA: TGCGCCAGCAGCCCTCCGGGACAGATAGCTAACTATGGCTACACCTTC.

This chain connects TRBV10-3 to TRBJ2-7; the D gene is possibly TRBD1 (6 bases). The CDR3 consists of 16 residues. Per the germline V gene, CDR1 is ENHRY and CDR2 is SYGVKD. Trimming took 11 bases from V and 2 from J, leaving 25 bases between them. CDR3 sequence reads: CARGHHQGIATYEQYF. The CDR3 coding sequence is TGTGCCCGGGGCCACCACCAGGGGATTGCGACCTACGAGCAGTACTTC.

This chain links TRBV7-9 with TRBJ2-6; unclear D gene. Trimming cost V 4 bases and J 6 bases, with 13 bases left between them. Germline values: CDR1 SEHNR, CDR2 FQNEAQ (reference sequence). The CDR3 extends over 15 amino acids. CDR3 loop: CASSSPVDLANVLTF. The CDR3 region has the DNA TGTGCCAGCAGCTCACCTGTCGACCTGGCCAACGTCCTGACTTTC.

CDR3 DNA: TGTGCCAGCAGCCAAGATACGACAGCAAATCAGCCCCAGCATTTT. Residues: CASSQDTTANQPQHF. The chain is built from TRBV3-1 (or the pseudogene TRBV3-2) and TRBJ1-5; possibly TRBD1 for D (5 bases). V was pared by 0 bases and J by 4 bases, with 10 bases between. The CDR3 loop spans 15 amino acids. CDR1 LGHDT and CDR2 YNNKEL come from the germline V gene (reference sequence).

The chain links TRBV27 to TRBJ1-5; TRBD1 aligns across 7 bases. Germline CDR1 MNHEY, CDR2 SMNVEV (reference sequence). There are 15 residues in the CDR3. With V trimmed by 6 bases and J by 2 bases, 7 bases remained unmatched. The CDR3 loop is CASRRQGNGNQPQHF. The CDR3 bases are TGTGCCAGCAGGAGACAGGGCAACGGCAATCAGCCCCAGCATTTT.